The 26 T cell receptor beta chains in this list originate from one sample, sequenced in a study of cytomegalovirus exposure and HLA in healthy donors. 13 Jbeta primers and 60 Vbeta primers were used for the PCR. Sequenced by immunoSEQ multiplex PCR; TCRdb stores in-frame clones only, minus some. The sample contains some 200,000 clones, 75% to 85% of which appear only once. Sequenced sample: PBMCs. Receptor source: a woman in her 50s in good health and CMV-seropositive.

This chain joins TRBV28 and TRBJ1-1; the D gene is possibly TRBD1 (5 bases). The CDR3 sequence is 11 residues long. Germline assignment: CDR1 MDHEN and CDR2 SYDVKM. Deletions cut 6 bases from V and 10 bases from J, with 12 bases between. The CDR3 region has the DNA TGTGCCAGCAGCTCAGGGTACGGAGCTTTCTTT. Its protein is CASSSGYGAFF.

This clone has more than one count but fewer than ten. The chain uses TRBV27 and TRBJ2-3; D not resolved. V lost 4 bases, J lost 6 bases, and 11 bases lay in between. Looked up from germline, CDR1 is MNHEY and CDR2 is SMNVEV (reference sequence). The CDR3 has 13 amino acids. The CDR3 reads CASSYSGLDTQYF. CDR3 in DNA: TGTGCCAGCAGTTACAGTGGGTTGGATACGCAGTATTTT.

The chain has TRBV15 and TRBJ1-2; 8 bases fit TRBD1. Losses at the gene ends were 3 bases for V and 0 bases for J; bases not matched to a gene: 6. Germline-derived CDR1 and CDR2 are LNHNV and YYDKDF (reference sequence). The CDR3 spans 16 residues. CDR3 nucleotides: TGTGCCACCAGCAGGCCAGGGGGCGAGGCTAACTATGGCTACACCTTC. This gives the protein CATSRPGGEANYGYTF.

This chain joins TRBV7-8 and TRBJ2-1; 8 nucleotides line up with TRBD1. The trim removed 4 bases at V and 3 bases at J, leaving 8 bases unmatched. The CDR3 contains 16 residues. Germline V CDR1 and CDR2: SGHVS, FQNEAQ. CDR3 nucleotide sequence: TGTGCCAGCAGCTCGAACTCAGGGGGCTTCTACAATGAGCAGTTCTTC. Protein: CASSSNSGGFYNEQFF.

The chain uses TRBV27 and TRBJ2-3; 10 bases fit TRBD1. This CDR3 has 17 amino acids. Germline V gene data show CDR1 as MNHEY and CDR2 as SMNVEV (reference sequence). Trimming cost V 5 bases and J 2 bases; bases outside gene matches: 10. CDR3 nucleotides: TGTGCCAGCAGTCCTCCGGGGACAGGGGAACCCACAGATACGCAGTATTTT. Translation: CASSPPGTGEPTDTQYF.

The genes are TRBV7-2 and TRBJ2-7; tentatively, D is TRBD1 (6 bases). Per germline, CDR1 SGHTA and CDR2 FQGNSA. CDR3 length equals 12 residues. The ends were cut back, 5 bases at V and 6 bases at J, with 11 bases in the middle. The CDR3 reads CASSVRTVEQYF. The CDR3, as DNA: TGTGCCAGCAGCGTTAGGACAGTCGAGCAGTACTTC. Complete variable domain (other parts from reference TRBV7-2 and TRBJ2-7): GAGVSQSPSNKVTEKGKDVELRCDPISGHTALYWYRQSLGQGLEFLIYFQGNSAPDKSGLPSDRFSAERTGGSVSTLTIQRTQQEDSAVYLCASSVRTVEQYFGPGTRLTVT.

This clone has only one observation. CDR3 protein: CSASPRGYTF. The DNA for the CDR3 is TGCAGTGCTAGCCCCAGGGGGTACACCTTC. This chain connects TRBV20-1 to TRBJ1-2; 7 positions agree with TRBD1. The V gene end was trimmed by 3 bases and the J gene end by 11 bases; junction bases not matched to a gene: 3. CDR3 length: 10 residues. Looked up from germline, CDR1 is DFQATT and CDR2 is SNEGSKA (reference sequence).

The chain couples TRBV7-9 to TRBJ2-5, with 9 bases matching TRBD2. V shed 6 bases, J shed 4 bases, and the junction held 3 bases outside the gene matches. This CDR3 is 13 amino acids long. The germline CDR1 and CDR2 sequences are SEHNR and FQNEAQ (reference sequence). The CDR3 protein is CASSMTSGETQYF. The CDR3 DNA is TGTGCCAGCAGTATGACTAGCGGAGAGACCCAGTACTTC.

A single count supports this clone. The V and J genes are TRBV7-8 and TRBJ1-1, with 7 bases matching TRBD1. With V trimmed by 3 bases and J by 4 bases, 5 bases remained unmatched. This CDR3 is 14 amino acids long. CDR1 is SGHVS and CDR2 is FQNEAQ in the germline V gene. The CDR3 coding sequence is TGTGCCAGCAGCTTTAAGGGGGCGGGCACTGAAGCTTTCTTT. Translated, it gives CASSFKGAGTEAFF.

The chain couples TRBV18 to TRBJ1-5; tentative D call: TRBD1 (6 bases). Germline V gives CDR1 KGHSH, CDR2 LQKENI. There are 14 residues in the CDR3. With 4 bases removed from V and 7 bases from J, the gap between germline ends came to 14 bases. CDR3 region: CASSLLQGAQPQHF. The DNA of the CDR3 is TGTGCCAGCTCACTATTACAGGGAGCCCAGCCCCAGCATTTT.

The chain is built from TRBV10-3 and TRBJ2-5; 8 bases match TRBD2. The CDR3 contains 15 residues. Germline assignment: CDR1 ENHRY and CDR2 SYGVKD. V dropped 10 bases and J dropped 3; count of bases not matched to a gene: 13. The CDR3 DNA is TGTGCCACCTCCGAGGGAACGGGGGGGGAAGAGACCCAGTACTTC. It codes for CATSEGTGGEETQYF.

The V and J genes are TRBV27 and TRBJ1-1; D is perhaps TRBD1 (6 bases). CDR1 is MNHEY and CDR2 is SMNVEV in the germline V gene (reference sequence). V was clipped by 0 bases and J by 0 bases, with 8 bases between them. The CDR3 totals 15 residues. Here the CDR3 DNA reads TGTGCCAGCAGTTTATCTACAGGGATGAACACTGAAGCTTTCTTT. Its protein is CASSLSTGMNTEAFF.

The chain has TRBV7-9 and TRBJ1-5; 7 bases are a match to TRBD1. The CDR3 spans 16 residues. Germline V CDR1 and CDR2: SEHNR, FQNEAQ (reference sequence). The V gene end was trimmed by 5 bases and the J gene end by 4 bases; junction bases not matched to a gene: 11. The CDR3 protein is CASSRGGGGKNQPQHF. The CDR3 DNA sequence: TGTGCCAGCAGCCGGGGGGGAGGGGGCAAGAATCAGCCCCAGCATTTT. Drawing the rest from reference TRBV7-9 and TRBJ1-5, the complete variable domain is DTGVSQNPRHKITKRGQNVTFRCDPISEHNRLYWYRQTLGQGPEFLTYFQNEAQLEKSRLLSDRFSAERPKGSFSTLEIQRTEQGDSAMYLCASSRGGGGKNQPQHFGDGTRLSIL.

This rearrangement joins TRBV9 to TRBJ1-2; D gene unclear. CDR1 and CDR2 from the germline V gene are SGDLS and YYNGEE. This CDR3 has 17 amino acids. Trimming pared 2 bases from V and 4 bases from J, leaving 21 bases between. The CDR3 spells CASSVEEGPDVSYGYTF. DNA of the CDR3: TGTGCCAGCAGCGTCGAGGAGGGTCCCGACGTTTCCTATGGCTACACCTTC.

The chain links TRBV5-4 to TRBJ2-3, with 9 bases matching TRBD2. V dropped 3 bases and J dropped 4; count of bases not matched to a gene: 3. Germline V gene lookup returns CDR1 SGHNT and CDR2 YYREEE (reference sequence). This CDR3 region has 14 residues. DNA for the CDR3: TGTGCCAGCAGCTACGGGACTAGCTCAGATACGCAGTATTTT. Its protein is CASSYGTSSDTQYF.

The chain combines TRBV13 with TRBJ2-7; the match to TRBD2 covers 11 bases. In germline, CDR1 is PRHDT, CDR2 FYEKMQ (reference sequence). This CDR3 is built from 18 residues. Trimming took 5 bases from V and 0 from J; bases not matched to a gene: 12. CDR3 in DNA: TGTGCCAGCAGCCACCGCGCCGGGACTAGCGGACCCTCCTACGAGCAGTACTTC. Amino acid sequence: CASSHRAGTSGPSYEQYF.

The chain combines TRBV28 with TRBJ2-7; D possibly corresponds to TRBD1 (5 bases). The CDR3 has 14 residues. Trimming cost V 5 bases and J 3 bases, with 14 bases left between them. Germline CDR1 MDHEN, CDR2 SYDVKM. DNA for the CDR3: TGTGCCAGCAGTCCCCAGGGTTCGCTCTACGAGCAGTACTTC. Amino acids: CASSPQGSLYEQYF.

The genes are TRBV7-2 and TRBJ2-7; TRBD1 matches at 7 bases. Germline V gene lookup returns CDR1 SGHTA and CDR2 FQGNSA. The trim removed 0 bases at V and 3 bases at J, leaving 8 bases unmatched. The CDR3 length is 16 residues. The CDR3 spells CASSLARGSPVYEQYF. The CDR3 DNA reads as TGTGCCAGCAGCTTAGCCAGGGGGAGTCCCGTCTACGAGCAGTACTTC.

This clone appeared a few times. CDR3 DNA sequence: TGTGCCAGCACCCCTCCGTCCGGCGGAAGATCCTACGAGCAGTACTTC. Translating gives CASTPPSGGRSYEQYF. V and J are TRBV6-4 and TRBJ2-7; D uncertain. V shed 7 bases and J shed 1 base, with 20 bases lying between them. CDR3 length equals 16 residues. CDR1 is MRHNA, CDR2 SNTAGT, per germline.

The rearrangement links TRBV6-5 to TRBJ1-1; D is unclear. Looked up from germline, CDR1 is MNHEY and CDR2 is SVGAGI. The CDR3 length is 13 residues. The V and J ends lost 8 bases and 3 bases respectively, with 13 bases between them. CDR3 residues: CASGRREDTEAFF. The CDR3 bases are TGTGCCAGCGGCAGGAGGGAGGACACTGAAGCTTTCTTT.

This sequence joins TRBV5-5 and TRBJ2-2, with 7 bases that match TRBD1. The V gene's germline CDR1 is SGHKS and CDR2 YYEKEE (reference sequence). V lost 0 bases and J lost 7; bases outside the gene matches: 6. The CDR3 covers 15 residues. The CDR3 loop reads CASSLVQGKSGELFF. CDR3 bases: TGTGCCAGCAGCTTGGTACAGGGGAAGAGCGGGGAGCTGTTTTTT.

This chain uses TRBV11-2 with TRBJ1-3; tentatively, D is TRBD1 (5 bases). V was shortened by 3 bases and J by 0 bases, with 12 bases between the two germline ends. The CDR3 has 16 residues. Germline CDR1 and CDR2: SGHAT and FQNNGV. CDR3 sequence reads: CASSFGRGSSGNTIYF. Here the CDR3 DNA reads TGTGCCAGCAGCTTCGGTCGGGGGAGCTCTGGAAACACCATATATTTT. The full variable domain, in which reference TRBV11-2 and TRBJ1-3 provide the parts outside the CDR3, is EAGVAQSPRYKIIEKRQSVAFWCNPISGHATLYWYQQILGQGPKLLIQFQNNGVVDDSQLPKDRFSAERLKGVDSTLKIQPAKLEDSAVYLCASSFGRGSSGNTIYFGEGSWLTVV.

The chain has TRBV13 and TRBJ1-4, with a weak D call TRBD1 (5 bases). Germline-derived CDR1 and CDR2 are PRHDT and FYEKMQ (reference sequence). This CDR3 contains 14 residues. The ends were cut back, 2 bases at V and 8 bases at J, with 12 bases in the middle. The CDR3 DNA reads TGTGCCAGCAGCTTACAGGGCGCCTACGAAAAACTGTTTTTT. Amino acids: CASSLQGAYEKLFF.

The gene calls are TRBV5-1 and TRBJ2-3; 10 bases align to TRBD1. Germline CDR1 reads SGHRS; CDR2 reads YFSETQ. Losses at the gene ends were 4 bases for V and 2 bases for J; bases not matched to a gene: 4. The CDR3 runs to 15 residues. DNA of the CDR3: TGCGCCAGCAGCGGGGGGACAGGGGACACAGATACGCAGTATTTT. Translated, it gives CASSGGTGDTDTQYF.

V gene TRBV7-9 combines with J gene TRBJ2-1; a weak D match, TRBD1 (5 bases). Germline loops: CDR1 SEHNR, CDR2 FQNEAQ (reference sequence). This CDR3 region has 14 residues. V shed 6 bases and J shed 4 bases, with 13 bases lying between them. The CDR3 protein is CASSPGSAYNEQFF. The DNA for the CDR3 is TGTGCCAGCAGTCCAGGGTCAGCATACAATGAGCAGTTCTTC.

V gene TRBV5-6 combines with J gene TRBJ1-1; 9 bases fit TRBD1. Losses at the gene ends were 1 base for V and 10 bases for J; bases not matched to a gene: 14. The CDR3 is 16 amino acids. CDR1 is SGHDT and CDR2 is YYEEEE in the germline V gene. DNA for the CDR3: TGTGCCAGCAGCTTGACCCTTGACAGGGGGGCTTTATTAGCTTTCTTT. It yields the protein CASSLTLDRGALLAFF.